This T cell receptor beta chain was identified in a study of blood T cell repertoires in COVID-19. Produced via immunoSEQ multiplex PCR; TCRdb's table is partial and in-frame only. The table includes about 170,000 clones, approximately 87% detected once. Trimming pared 0 bases from V and 0 bases from J, leaving 12 bases between. This CDR3 region has 17 residues. Germline CDR1 and CDR2: LGHNA and YSLEER. Sequenced: peripheral blood. J is TRBJ1-5 and V is TRBV4-3, with D maybe TRBD1 (5 bases). The TCR comes from a woman aged 55-70 years with COVID-19, enrolled during active disease. CDR3 amino acids: CASSQDPGGTSNQPQHF. The DNA of the CDR3 is TGCGCCAGCAGCCAAGATCCCGGAGGGACTAGCAATCAGCCCCAGCATTTT.